This entry features one T cell receptor (beta chain) sequence. This sample is part of a study of T cell changes during pregnancy in multiple sclerosis. TCRdb's copy holds only in-frame clones and misses some; the assay was immunoSEQ multiplex PCR. The profile shows about 89,000 clones, roughly 94% of them singletons. Unmatched junction bases numbered 13, after V lost 4 bases and J lost 4 bases. Germline loops: CDR1 SGHRS, CDR2 YFSETQ. This CDR3 region has 17 residues. The sequencing here drew on peripheral blood, taken after pregnancy. The V call is TRBV5-1, the J call TRBJ2-1; 8 bases match TRBD1. This clonotype was sampled from a female donor in good health, enrolled as a control in a pregnancy study. The CDR3 region is CASSQQRTGPTYNEQFF. For the CDR3, the DNA is TGCGCCAGCAGCCAACAACGGACAGGGCCCACATACAATGAGCAGTTCTTC.